This entry features one TCR beta chain sequence. This clonotype was recorded at least ten times. Its recognized antigen is unknown. No per-base quality is available; no much larger clone lies one base away. The sample's time point label, decoded: newly diagnosed GD, antithyroid drugs for less than 3 months. For both TCR sequencing and RNA sequencing, RNA was extracted from PBMCs in TRIzol. The diagnosis of Graves' disease followed American Thyroid Association guidelines. Patients were recruited from an endocrinology department in Xi'an, China. From each patient, roughly 9 milliliters of peripheral blood was collected into an EDTA anticoagulant tube. PBMCs were isolated by Ficoll Paque Plus density gradient separation without further T cell sorting. An Agilent 2100 Bioanalyzer and agarose gel were used to check RNA quality, while a NanoDrop 2000 measured RNA concentration. This sample is part of a study of regulatory T cells in long-lasting Graves disease (dated by TCRdb to about 2021). Regarding the research as a whole: In the newly diagnosed Graves' disease group, patients had been taking antithyroid drugs for less than 3 months. The study was registered as a clinical trial and conducted in China. Persistent Graves' disease patients were compared with newly diagnosed Graves' disease patients by peripheral blood TCR sequencing and RNA sequencing. A total of some 33 samples were covered by TCR sequencing, comprising approximately 13 persistent and around 20 newly diagnosed Graves' disease patients. What the study reported, not specific to this receptor: TRBV28, TRBJ1-2 and TRBJ2-5 were preferentially used in persistent disease, while TRBV20-1 and TRBJ2-1 were favored in newly diagnosed disease. As a limitation, the authors acknowledged that the small sample size may reduce accuracy. Lower TCR Shannon entropy and fewer highly expanded clones were observed in persistent Graves' disease patients than in newly diagnosed patients, which suggested clonal expansion. The study examined only peripheral blood because the primary lesion, thyroid tissue, could not be accessed. Sequencing and analysis were restricted to the TCR beta chain. Patients with persistent disease shared more public clonotypes (around 2,700) than newly diagnosed patients did (approximately 990).

The library came from multiplex PCR. TCRdb records Illumina HiSeq 4000 as the sequencer. To build TCR beta libraries, CDR3 regions were amplified by Arm-PCR using iRepertoire HTBI primers. Before sequencing, the PCR products went through gel purification. In the original analysis: Gene usage analysis of CDR3 amino acid clonotypes used the approximately 62 TRBV and about 13 TRBJ segments found across samples. COPE and FqMerger were used to merge the filtered high-quality paired reads into contigs. BLAST was used to align contigs to IMGT TRBV, TRBD and TRBJ reference genes, and CDR3 was defined according to IMGT. Any clonotype with a frequency above 0.1% was classified as a highly expanded clone. Shannon entropy was used to measure repertoire diversity, and the Gini coefficient was used to measure V-J evenness. A clonotype found in more than one individual was treated as public. TCRdb reanalyzed the raw reads on its own, using fastp at Q25 for trimming and MiXCR for clone calling, and kept in-frame beta chains. One record per CDR3 amino acid sequence lists the most common genes and DNA. The V and J calls shown here were made by TCRdb, not taken from the authors' results. The sample table contains approximately 490,000 distinct CDR3 sequences; only one count was recorded for about a sixth of them. The ten biggest clones cover 12% of the sample.

From its cysteine to its phenylalanine, the CDR3 spans 17 amino acids. Only CDR3 DNA remains: 51 bases, in frame from the first base. Between the V and J ends, shortened by 2 bases and 0 bases respectively, the junction contains 17 bases. In the germline V gene (reference sequence), CDR1 corresponds to MNHEY and CDR2 to SMNVEV. These data were likewise used in another study, on T cells in Graves' hyperthyroidism and ophthalmopathy. The second source states: Stable Graves' hyperthyroidism was defined as no progression to ophthalmopathy during 18 months of follow-up. Hyperthyroidism patients were aged 18 to 65 years and newly diagnosed, with disease duration of less than 2 months. Exclusion was applied to patients with uncontrolled infections, other autoimmune diseases, pregnancy or lactation. Clinical symptoms, serum thyroxine and TRAb, thyroid ultrasound, and orbital computed tomography formed the basis for the diagnoses. For the first round of RT-PCR on the TCR CDR3, the HTBI primer set was used together with the Qiagen OneStep RT-PCR kit. Most expanded thyroid clonotypes (frequency above 0.001) were also detected in blood, suggesting blood repertoires may reflect thyroid immune responses. A 13 V-J signature model separated ophthalmopathy from stable hyperthyroidism, with about 88% sensitivity and roughly 84% specificity in cross-validation and 80%/75% in testing. During validation, the model predicted progression to ophthalmopathy a median of approximately 6 months ahead of onset, with around 71% sensitivity and around 73% specificity. To identify distinguishing TCR V-J signatures, a discovery cohort of 90 to 100 patients was used, comprising fewer than 45 with Graves' ophthalmopathy and approximately 57 with stable Graves' hyperthyroidism. Whether ophthalmopathy could be predicted prospectively was tested in an independent validation cohort made up of some 20 hyperthyroidism patients plus 17 patients who later progressed to ophthalmopathy. The approximately 100 discovery patients were divided at random into training and test sets in a 7:3 ratio. In addition, the study compared T-cell repertoires in thyroid tissue and in blood from roughly 6 Graves' hyperthyroidism patients. Following sampling, methimazole starting at 30 mg daily was given to hyperthyroidism patients, and high-dose intravenous methylprednisolone was given to ophthalmopathy patients. Libraries were constructed in a second round of multiplex PCR, after which size selection and purification were performed. Paired-end sequencing of the libraries was performed with 100 bp reads on an Illumina HiSeq2000. SOAPnuke was used to process the raw data, throwing out any read that contained adapters or uncalled bases, had a mean Phred below 15, or lacked an exact constant-primer or identifier match. COPE v1.2.5 was used to merge high-quality paired reads, and clonotypes were defined as unique nucleotide sequences. Clonotypes were aligned to IMGT TRBV, TRBD and TRBJ reference segments using MiTCR v1.1. Only V-J combinations with frequency above 0.0001, covering about 99% of repertoires, were analysed. The TCS score was defined as the ratio of F50 (clonal expansion) to E x V (chaos), calculated using BLOSUM62-based TCRdist between CDR3 peptides within each V-J. Welch's t-statistics and random forest reduced just over 500 V-J features to 13, which were used in a naive Bayes classifier (R e1071). Sample size was not statistically predetermined, and investigators were not blinded to group allocation. The paper reports TCR Vbeta CDR3 sequencing of some 140 peripheral blood samples: some 44 ophthalmopathy, 70 to 85 hyperthyroidism and approximately 17 progressor patients.

This sample comprised peripheral blood mononuclear cells (PBMCs), obtained at new diagnosis, from a patient treated with antithyroid drugs. The rearranged segments are TRBV27 and TRBJ2-7; the D gene is possibly TRBD1 or TRBD2, each agreeing over 7 bases. The sequence was collected from a man between 40 and 49 years old with Graves disease. Donor details come from another sample of the same person, matched by shared clones. The sequenced DNA: TGTGCCAGCAGTTTAATAGGGAGGGACAGCTTCTCCTACGAGCAGTACTTC. This sequence encodes CASSLIGRDSFSYEQYF.